This T cell receptor beta chain was captured by sequencing in a study of T cell responses to AZD1222 COVID-19 vaccine. Study-level findings and limits: Most donors were white British and more were female, and clonal diversity was possibly underestimated. Recipients of AZD1222 seropositive at baseline numbered only five or six. There were repertoire samples only from the period after the peak T cell response.

The protocol was immunoSEQ multiplex PCR, while the TCRdb copy is restricted to in-frame clones and leaves out a portion. The table shows roughly 150,000 clones, with around 93% occurring only once. The CDR3 extends over 15 amino acids. V lost 5 bases to trimming and J lost 6 bases; unmatched junction nucleotides: 8. Germline assignment: CDR1 SGHTA and CDR2 FQGNSA. Regarding this clone: The antigen remains undetermined.

The chain employs TRBV7-2 and TRBJ1-5, with TRBD1 matching 9 bases. The sample was peripheral blood, taken 28 days after the second AZD1222 dose. The receptor's source is an adult who received the AZD1222 COVID-19 vaccine. CDR3 in amino acids: CASSRGQGISQPQHF. In nucleotides, the CDR3 is TGTGCCAGCAGCAGGGGACAGGGAATATCTCAGCCCCAGCATTTT.